A selection of T cell receptor beta chains follows, all from one sample in a study of blood T cell repertoires in COVID-19. Sequenced by immunoSEQ multiplex PCR; TCRdb stores in-frame clones only, minus some. The sample has about 160,000 clones, around 85% seen once. What was sequenced was peripheral blood. These receptors came from a man aged 55 to 69 with active or convalescent COVID-19. The CDR3 runs from the conserved cysteine through the conserved F or W. Fields, in order: CDR3 length, V gene, J gene, clone size, D gene, CDR3 DNA, CDR3 protein. The D gene is left open where the match is weak. Rows may omit the clone size; those that give it use once, few, many or a size class.

length: 13
V: TRBV7-2
J: TRBJ2-5
size: -
D: -
DNA: TGTGCCAGCAGCTTAGGGGAGGCGGAGACCCAGTACTTC
CDR3: CASSLGEAETQYF

length: 14
V: TRBV5-1
J: TRBJ2-5
size: -
D: -
DNA: TGCGCCAGCAGCCCGGGGACTGGGCAAGAGACCCAGTACTTC
CDR3: CASSPGTGQETQYF

length: 15
V: TRBV5-1
J: TRBJ2-3
size: -
D: TRBD1
DNA: TGCGCCAGCAGGCGGGGACAGGGAGACACAGATACGCAGTATTTT
CDR3: CASRRGQGDTDTQYF

length: 13
V: TRBV6-6
J: TRBJ1-6
size: -
D: -
DNA: TGTGCCAGCAGTTACATGAGCGGTTCACCCCTCCACTTT
CDR3: CASSYMSGSPLHF

length: 19
V: TRBV7-6
J: TRBJ2-2
size: -
D: TRBD2
DNA: TGTGCCAGCAGCCCTAAGGGACTAGCGGGGGGGCCTTGGACCGGGGAGCTGTTTTTT
CDR3: CASSPKGLAGGPWTGELFF

length: 10
V: TRBV20-1
J: TRBJ2-7
size: -
D: -
DNA: TGCAGTGCTAGACTGAGGGAGCAGTACTTC
CDR3: CSARLREQYF

length: 13
V: TRBV6-5
J: TRBJ2-3
size: -
D: -
DNA: TGTGCCAGCAGGGAGGGGCTGGAGGATACGCAGTATTTT
CDR3: CASREGLEDTQYF

length: 14
V: TRBV5-8
J: TRBJ2-1
size: few
D: -
DNA: TGTGCCAGCAGGCCTGGGCCAGGGAACAATGAGCAGTTCTTC
CDR3: CASRPGPGNNEQFF

length: 13
V: TRBV7-9
J: TRBJ2-1
size: -
D: -
DNA: TGTGCCAGCAGCTTAGTAGGGGGGGAATCGCAGTTCTTC
CDR3: CASSLVGGESQFF

length: 14
V: TRBV5-1
J: TRBJ1-5
size: once
D: TRBD1
DNA: TGCGCCAGCAGCCAAGGGACAGGGGGTGAGCCCCAGCATTTT
CDR3: CASSQGTGGEPQHF

length: 15
V: TRBV3-1/TRBV3-2
J: TRBJ2-3
size: -
D: -
DNA: TGTGCCAGCAGCCCGCCGGGACACAACACAGATACGCAGTATTTT
CDR3: CASSPPGHNTDTQYF

length: 13
V: TRBV10-1
J: TRBJ1-2
size: -
D: -
DNA: TGCGCCAGCAGTGCCCAGGGATCCTATGGCTACACCTTC
CDR3: CASSAQGSYGYTF

length: 15
V: TRBV10-3
J: TRBJ1-5
size: -
D: TRBD1
DNA: TGTGCCATCAGTGAGACGGGACAGACTAATCAGCCCCAGCATTTT
CDR3: CAISETGQTNQPQHF

length: 15
V: TRBV28
J: TRBJ1-4
size: -
D: -
DNA: TGTGCCAGCAGTTTTTTGTCAGGGAACAGCGAAAAACTGTTTTTT
CDR3: CASSFLSGNSEKLFF

length: 18
V: TRBV23-1
J: TRBJ2-7
size: -
D: TRBD2
DNA: TGCGCCAGCCACCGCCGGGACTCAGGACTAGTCGATTCCTACGAGCAGTACTTC
CDR3: CASHRRDSGLVDSYEQYF

length: 17
V: TRBV5-6
J: TRBJ2-7
size: -
D: TRBD2
DNA: TGTGCCAGCAGCCTTGCCTCAGCGGGAGGGAGTTCCTACGAGCAGTACTTC
CDR3: CASSLASAGGSSYEQYF

length: 16
V: TRBV6-1
J: TRBJ2-2
size: -
D: TRBD1
DNA: TGTGCCAGCAGTGAACACGGACAGGGGGTTCCCGGGGAGCTGTTTTTT
CDR3: CASSEHGQGVPGELFF

length: 15
V: TRBV14
J: TRBJ1-3
size: -
D: TRBD1
DNA: TGTGCCAGCAGCCGACAGGGGACTGAAGGAAACACCATATATTTT
CDR3: CASSRQGTEGNTIYF

length: 14
V: TRBV9
J: TRBJ2-5
size: -
D: -
DNA: TGTGCCAGCAGCGTAGATGGGGCGGGGGAGACCCAGTACTTC
CDR3: CASSVDGAGETQYF

length: 16
V: TRBV28
J: TRBJ2-2
size: -
D: -
DNA: TGTGCCAGCAGTTTACTCGGGACATCGAACACCGGGGAGCTGTTTTTT
CDR3: CASSLLGTSNTGELFF

length: 15
V: TRBV18
J: TRBJ1-5
size: few
D: TRBD1
DNA: TGTGCCAGCTCGCCGGACAGGGGTACCAATCAGCCCCAGCATTTT
CDR3: CASSPDRGTNQPQHF

length: 15
V: TRBV18
J: TRBJ1-2
size: once
D: TRBD1
DNA: TGTGCCAGCTCACCCGGGACAGGGAGAAGTGAAGGCTACACCTTC
CDR3: CASSPGTGRSEGYTF

length: 15
V: TRBV3-1/TRBV3-2
J: TRBJ2-7
size: -
D: -
DNA: TGTGCCAGCAGCCAAGCCCGGGGGAGCTCCTACGAGCAGTACTTC
CDR3: CASSQARGSSYEQYF

length: 13
V: TRBV29-1
J: TRBJ1-4
size: few
D: -
DNA: TGCAGCGCTCAGGGTGCAACTAATGAAAAACTGTTTTTT
CDR3: CSAQGATNEKLFF

length: 15
V: TRBV5-4
J: TRBJ1-1
size: -
D: -
DNA: TGTGCCAGCAGCCGGTTCAGCAGGGAGGCTCCTGAAGCTTTCTTT
CDR3: CASSRFSREAPEAFF

length: 12
V: TRBV28
J: TRBJ2-7
size: -
D: -
DNA: TGTGCCAGCACCCTAGGCTCCTACGAGCAGTACTTC
CDR3: CASTLGSYEQYF

length: 14
V: TRBV5-6
J: TRBJ1-6
size: -
D: -
DNA: TGTGCCAGCAGCTGGAGGGGTGCGGGGTCACCCCTCCACTTT
CDR3: CASSWRGAGSPLHF

length: 14
V: TRBV19
J: TRBJ2-3
size: -
D: TRBD1
DNA: TGTGCCAGTAGGCCGACAGGGTTAGGAGATACGCAGTATTTT
CDR3: CASRPTGLGDTQYF

length: 16
V: TRBV28
J: TRBJ2-1
size: -
D: TRBD2
DNA: TGTGCCAGCAGAAAACCGGGACTAGCGGTCTACAATGAGCAGTTCTTC
CDR3: CASRKPGLAVYNEQFF

length: 12
V: TRBV29-1
J: TRBJ2-7
size: few
D: -
DNA: TGCAGCGTCGCCGGCGGCGCCTACGAGCAGTACTTC
CDR3: CSVAGGAYEQYF

length: 17
V: TRBV3-1/TRBV3-2
J: TRBJ2-6
size: -
D: -
DNA: TGTGCCAGCAGCCAAGAACAGTCCTACTCTGGGGCCAACGTCCTGACTTTC
CDR3: CASSQEQSYSGANVLTF

length: 13
V: TRBV7-9
J: TRBJ1-1
size: -
D: -
DNA: TGTGCCAGCAGCTTCGAGGGGAACACTGAAGCTTTCTTT
CDR3: CASSFEGNTEAFF

length: 17
V: TRBV5-1
J: TRBJ1-6
size: -
D: TRBD1
DNA: TGCGCCAGCAGCCCCGGCACAGGGGACAGGGATAATTCACCCCTCCACTTT
CDR3: CASSPGTGDRDNSPLHF

length: 12
V: TRBV2
J: TRBJ1-2
size: -
D: -
DNA: TGTGCCAGCAGTGATTTTCTAGTGGACTACACCTTC
CDR3: CASSDFLVDYTF

length: 13
V: TRBV6-5
J: TRBJ2-5
size: -
D: -
DNA: TGTGTCCACGCGGCGGGACTTCAAGAGACCCAGTACTTC
CDR3: CVHAAGLQETQYF

length: 14
V: TRBV15
J: TRBJ1-2
size: -
D: -
DNA: TGTGCCACCAGCAGGGGAGGGGCCCCCGCGGGCTACACCTTC
CDR3: CATSRGGAPAGYTF

length: 14
V: TRBV3-1/TRBV3-2
J: TRBJ2-7
size: once
D: TRBD2
DNA: TGTGCCAGCAGCCAACGGCGGGAGGCCCACGAGCAGTACTTC
CDR3: CASSQRREAHEQYF

length: 11
V: TRBV30
J: TRBJ2-1
size: -
D: TRBD2
DNA: TGTGCCTGGATTCCGGGGGGGGTCGAGTTCTTC
CDR3: CAWIPGGVEFF

length: 13
V: TRBV11-3
J: TRBJ2-1
size: once
D: -
DNA: TGTGCCAGCAGTTATGGGGGGATGGATGAGCAGTTCTTC
CDR3: CASSYGGMDEQFF

length: 13
V: TRBV2
J: TRBJ2-5
size: -
D: -
DNA: TGTGCCAGCAACCGCGGAAACCAAGAGACCCAGTACTTC
CDR3: CASNRGNQETQYF

length: 16
V: TRBV19
J: TRBJ2-5
size: few
D: TRBD1
DNA: TGTGCCAGTAGTATCCCCGGACAGGGGGCGATCGAGACCCAGTACTTC
CDR3: CASSIPGQGAIETQYF

length: 18
V: TRBV10-3
J: TRBJ1-1
size: -
D: TRBD1
DNA: TGTGCCATCAGTGACCGGGACAGGGTACCCGGAGGAAACACTGAAGCTTTCTTT
CDR3: CAISDRDRVPGGNTEAFF

length: 15
V: TRBV7-3
J: TRBJ2-1
size: -
D: TRBD1
DNA: TGTGCCAGCAGCTTAACGGGACAGGGGTTTAATGAGCAGTTCTTC
CDR3: CASSLTGQGFNEQFF

length: 14
V: TRBV19
J: TRBJ2-5
size: few
D: TRBD2
DNA: TGTGCCAGCAGCCGACTAGCGGGGCAAGAGACCCAGTACTTC
CDR3: CASSRLAGQETQYF

length: 17
V: TRBV18
J: TRBJ2-1
size: few
D: TRBD2
DNA: TGTGCCAGCTCACCACCGTTGACTAGCGACTCCTACAATGAGCAGTTCTTC
CDR3: CASSPPLTSDSYNEQFF

length: 13
V: TRBV11-2
J: TRBJ2-5
size: -
D: TRBD1
DNA: TGTGCCAGCAGCTGGGGACAGCAAGAGACCCAGTACTTC
CDR3: CASSWGQQETQYF